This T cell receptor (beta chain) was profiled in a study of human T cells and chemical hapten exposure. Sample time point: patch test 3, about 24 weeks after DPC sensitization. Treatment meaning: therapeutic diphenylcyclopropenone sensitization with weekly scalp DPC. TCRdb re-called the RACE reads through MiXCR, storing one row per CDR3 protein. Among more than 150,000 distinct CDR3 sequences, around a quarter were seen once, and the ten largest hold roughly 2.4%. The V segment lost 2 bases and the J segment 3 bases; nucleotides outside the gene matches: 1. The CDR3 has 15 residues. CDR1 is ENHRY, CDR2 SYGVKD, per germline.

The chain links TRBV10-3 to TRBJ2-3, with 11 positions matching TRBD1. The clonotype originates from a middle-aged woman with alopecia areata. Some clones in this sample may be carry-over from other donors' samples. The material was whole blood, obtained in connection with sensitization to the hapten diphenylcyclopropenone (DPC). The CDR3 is CAISERDRGTDTQYF. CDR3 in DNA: TGTGCCATCAGTGAGAGGGACAGGGGGACAGATACGCAGTATTTT.